A selection of T cell receptor beta chains follows, all from one sample in a study of OX40 agonist ivuxolimab in advanced cancers. The protocol was immunoSEQ multiplex PCR, while the TCRdb copy is restricted to in-frame clones and leaves out a portion. Among around 26,000 clones listed, approximately 80% were seen once. The specimen comprised CD4+ or CD8+ T cells sorted from blood, sampled in a trial of the OX40 agonist ivuxolimab. Receptors were obtained from an adult with an advanced solid tumor such as melanoma, head and neck, liver or kidney cancer. The CDR3 runs from the conserved cysteine through the conserved F or W. The order of the fields is D gene, clone size, V gene, J gene, CDR3 DNA, CDR3 protein. D genes are given only for firm matches. Clone size is not always given. Where it is, it says once, few, many or a class for expanded clones.

d_gene: -
abundance: -
v_gene: TRBV5-1
j_gene: TRBJ2-7
CDR3nt: TGCGCCAGCAGCTTGTCCTCCTCCTACGAGCAGTACTTC
CDR3aa: CASSLSSSYEQYF

d_gene: -
abundance: -
v_gene: TRBV5-1
j_gene: TRBJ2-5
CDR3nt: TGCGCCAGACAGGGACACCATCAAGAGACCCAGTACTTC
CDR3aa: CARQGHHQETQYF

d_gene: TRBD1
abundance: -
v_gene: TRBV29-1
j_gene: TRBJ2-7
CDR3nt: TGCAGCGTACGACAGGGTTTGACCTACGAGCAGTACTTC
CDR3aa: CSVRQGLTYEQYF

d_gene: -
abundance: -
v_gene: TRBV19
j_gene: TRBJ1-1
CDR3nt: TGTGCCAGTAGTACGGGGGGGGCTGAAGCTTTCTTT
CDR3aa: CASSTGGAEAFF

d_gene: -
abundance: -
v_gene: TRBV9
j_gene: TRBJ2-1
CDR3nt: TGTGCCAGCAGCGGTCTGGCTAGAAGTATTGATGAGCAGTTCTTC
CDR3aa: CASSGLARSIDEQFF

d_gene: TRBD2
abundance: few
v_gene: TRBV7-8
j_gene: TRBJ2-6
CDR3nt: TGTGCCAGCAGCGTGACTAGCGTTAGCTCTGGGGCCAACGTCCTGACTTTC
CDR3aa: CASSVTSVSSGANVLTF

d_gene: -
abundance: -
v_gene: TRBV15
j_gene: TRBJ1-1
CDR3nt: TGTGCCACCAGCACTAGACACCCAGGCGCTGAAGCTTTCTTT
CDR3aa: CATSTRHPGAEAFF

d_gene: -
abundance: once
v_gene: TRBV7-8
j_gene: TRBJ1-5
CDR3nt: TGTGCCAGCAGCTTATTTAGCAGGGCGAGCAATCAGCCCCAGCATTTT
CDR3aa: CASSLFSRASNQPQHF

d_gene: -
abundance: -
v_gene: TRBV11-3
j_gene: TRBJ1-3
CDR3nt: TGTGCCAGCAGCCCCGGGAAGGCCTCTGGAAACACCATATATTTT
CDR3aa: CASSPGKASGNTIYF

d_gene: TRBD2
abundance: once
v_gene: TRBV7-8
j_gene: TRBJ2-4
CDR3nt: TGTGCCAGCAGCTTAGATGCTAGCGCCTACGCCGGGGGGGGAAACATTCAGTACTTC
CDR3aa: CASSLDASAYAGGGNIQYF

d_gene: -
abundance: once
v_gene: TRBV4-1
j_gene: TRBJ2-5
CDR3nt: TGCGCCAGCATCAGGGGGGCGAAAGAGACCCAGTACTTC
CDR3aa: CASIRGAKETQYF

d_gene: TRBD2
abundance: -
v_gene: TRBV6-5
j_gene: TRBJ2-1
CDR3nt: TGTGCCAGCAGCGCGCTAGCGGACTCCTACAATGAGCAGTTCTTC
CDR3aa: CASSALADSYNEQFF

d_gene: TRBD2
abundance: few
v_gene: TRBV5-4
j_gene: TRBJ2-7
CDR3nt: TGTGCCAGCAGCTTTATAGCGGGTGGCTTTGAGCAGTACTTC
CDR3aa: CASSFIAGGFEQYF

d_gene: -
abundance: once
v_gene: TRBV7-6
j_gene: TRBJ1-2
CDR3nt: TGTGCCAGCAGCTTAGGGCCAGGCCTGGGGGACTATGGCTACACCTTC
CDR3aa: CASSLGPGLGDYGYTF

d_gene: -
abundance: -
v_gene: TRBV4-2
j_gene: TRBJ1-6
CDR3nt: TGTGCCAGCAGCCAAGAAAACCGAAATTCACCCCTCCACTTT
CDR3aa: CASSQENRNSPLHF

d_gene: -
abundance: -
v_gene: TRBV5-6
j_gene: TRBJ1-1
CDR3nt: TGTGCCAGCAGCTTGGGCGGGACATCTGAAGCTTTCTTT
CDR3aa: CASSLGGTSEAFF

d_gene: -
abundance: once
v_gene: TRBV28
j_gene: TRBJ1-1
CDR3nt: TGTGCCAGCAGTCCCCCGTCAAACACTGAAGCTTTCTTT
CDR3aa: CASSPPSNTEAFF

d_gene: TRBD2
abundance: few
v_gene: TRBV9
j_gene: TRBJ2-1
CDR3nt: TGTGCCAGCAGCGTCGGGGGGAGTAGCTCCTACAATGAGCAGTTCTTC
CDR3aa: CASSVGGSSSYNEQFF

d_gene: -
abundance: -
v_gene: TRBV6-6
j_gene: TRBJ2-3
CDR3nt: TGTGCCAGCAGTTGGGCCACAGATACGCAGTATTTT
CDR3aa: CASSWATDTQYF

d_gene: -
abundance: -
v_gene: TRBV4-2
j_gene: TRBJ2-1
CDR3nt: TGTGCCAGCAGCCAAGGAGGCGGGACCAATGAGCAGTTCTTC
CDR3aa: CASSQGGGTNEQFF

d_gene: TRBD1
abundance: -
v_gene: TRBV4-1
j_gene: TRBJ1-1
CDR3nt: TGCGCCAGCAGCCAGGGACAGGGGGGGACTGAAGCTTTCTTT
CDR3aa: CASSQGQGGTEAFF

d_gene: -
abundance: -
v_gene: TRBV30
j_gene: TRBJ2-7
CDR3nt: TGTGCCTGGTTTTCCCCCACAGGGAGGGCAAGCGAGCAGTACTTC
CDR3aa: CAWFSPTGRASEQYF

d_gene: -
abundance: -
v_gene: TRBV23-1
j_gene: TRBJ2-1
CDR3nt: TGCGCCAGCAGTCAATGTCGCAATGAGCAGTTCTTC
CDR3aa: CASSQCRNEQFF

d_gene: -
abundance: once
v_gene: TRBV27
j_gene: TRBJ1-2
CDR3nt: TGTGCCAGCAGTGGCGCCCATGGCTACACCTTC
CDR3aa: CASSGAHGYTF

d_gene: -
abundance: once
v_gene: TRBV5-1
j_gene: TRBJ1-2
CDR3nt: TGCGCCAGCAGCTTGGTCGGCGGGGGCTATGGCTACACCTTC
CDR3aa: CASSLVGGGYGYTF

d_gene: -
abundance: -
v_gene: TRBV11-2
j_gene: TRBJ2-3
CDR3nt: TGTGCCAGCAGCTGGGGGGGGCCGGATACGCAGTATTTT
CDR3aa: CASSWGGPDTQYF

d_gene: -
abundance: -
v_gene: TRBV9
j_gene: TRBJ2-2
CDR3nt: TGTGCCAGCAGCGCGCCCCCGAGGGACACCGGGGAGCTGTTTTTT
CDR3aa: CASSAPPRDTGELFF

d_gene: TRBD1
abundance: -
v_gene: TRBV11-1
j_gene: TRBJ2-7
CDR3nt: TGTGCCAGCAGCTACGGGACAGGTACCTACGAGCAGTACTTC
CDR3aa: CASSYGTGTYEQYF

d_gene: -
abundance: once
v_gene: TRBV6-5
j_gene: TRBJ1-6
CDR3nt: TGTGCCAGCAGTTACTCAGACAGGATGAATTCACCCCTCCACTTT
CDR3aa: CASSYSDRMNSPLHF

d_gene: -
abundance: few
v_gene: TRBV27
j_gene: TRBJ2-2
CDR3nt: TGTGCCAGCCGTCTTGTTAGGAACACCGGGGAGCTGTTTTTT
CDR3aa: CASRLVRNTGELFF

d_gene: -
abundance: -
v_gene: TRBV27
j_gene: TRBJ1-2
CDR3nt: TGTGCCAGCAGTTTGCTCCAGGGCCCTAACTATGGCTACACCTTC
CDR3aa: CASSLLQGPNYGYTF

d_gene: -
abundance: -
v_gene: TRBV11-1
j_gene: TRBJ2-1
CDR3nt: TGTGCCAGCAGCTTGGACTCCTACAATGAGCAGTTCTTC
CDR3aa: CASSLDSYNEQFF

d_gene: TRBD1
abundance: -
v_gene: TRBV27
j_gene: TRBJ2-6
CDR3nt: TGTGCCAGCAGTCCGGGACAGCCCATCTCTGGGGCCAACGTCCTGACTTTC
CDR3aa: CASSPGQPISGANVLTF